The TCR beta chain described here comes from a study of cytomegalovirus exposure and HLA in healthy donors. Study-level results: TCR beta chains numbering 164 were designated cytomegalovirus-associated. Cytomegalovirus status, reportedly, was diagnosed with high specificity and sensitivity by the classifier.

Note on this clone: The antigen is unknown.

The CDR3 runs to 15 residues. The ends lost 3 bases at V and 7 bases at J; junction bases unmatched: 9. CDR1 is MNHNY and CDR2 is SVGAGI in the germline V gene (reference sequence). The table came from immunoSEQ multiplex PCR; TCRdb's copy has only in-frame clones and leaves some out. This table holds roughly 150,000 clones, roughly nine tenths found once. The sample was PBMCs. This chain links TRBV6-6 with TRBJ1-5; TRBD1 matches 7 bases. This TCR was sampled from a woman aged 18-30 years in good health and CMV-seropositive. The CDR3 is CASSYPTGLEQPQHF. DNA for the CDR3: TGTGCCAGCAGTTATCCGACAGGGCTAGAACAGCCCCAGCATTTT.